Described below is a single TCR beta chain sequence and its context. The data originate from a study of control samples from healthy donors and cancer patients. Trimming removed 3 bases from V and 5 bases from J, with 10 bases in between. The CDR3 is 13 amino acids. Repertoires were generated with immunoSEQ multiplex PCR, while TCRdb's copy carries only in-frame clones and drops some. The sample comprises about 170,000 clones, under 95% of which are singletons, and 1.2% to 1.5% rests with the top ten. The clonotype originates from a woman younger than 30 in good health. The chain carries TRBV12-3 or TRBV12-4 and TRBJ2-5; D is possibly TRBD2 (5 bases). The sequenced sample was blood. The CDR3 protein is CASSFSSRETQYF. The CDR3 region has the DNA TGTGCCAGCAGTTTTTCTAGCAGGGAGACCCAGTACTTC.